The 21 T cell receptor beta chains below were found in one sample sequenced in a study of blood T cell repertoires in COVID-19. The data were produced by immunoSEQ multiplex PCR, yet TCRdb's version contains in-frame clones alone and is incomplete. The sample shows some 150,000 clones, 70% to 90% of them seen only once. The sequenced sample consisted of peripheral blood. The origin of the receptors is a human donor in a cohort sampled during active COVID-19.

This clone was recorded once. The chain is built from TRBV2 and TRBJ2-3; TRBD2 matches 9 bases. From germline, CDR1 is SNHLY and CDR2 FYNNEI. V lost 3 bases to trimming and J lost 5 bases; unmatched junction nucleotides: 6. The CDR3 sequence is 15 residues long. CDR3 loop: CASSEMVAGVDTQYF. The DNA for the CDR3 is TGTGCCAGCAGTGAGATGGTAGCGGGAGTAGATACGCAGTATTTT.

This sequence joins TRBV3-1 (or the pseudogene TRBV3-2) and TRBJ1-4; perhaps TRBD1 as D (6 bases). Trimming shortened V by 1 base and J by 3 bases, and 9 bases separated the two germline ends. This CDR3 is built from 15 residues. In germline, CDR1 is LGHDT, CDR2 YNNKEL (reference sequence). CDR3 bases: TGTGCCAGCAGCCAAGTAAGGACAGCTAATGAAAAACTGTTTTTT. Its translation is CASSQVRTANEKLFF.

J is TRBJ1-1 and V is TRBV29-1, with 7 bases identical to TRBD1. The CDR3 contains 14 residues. Losses at the gene ends were 4 bases for V and 0 bases for J; bases not matched to a gene: 5. The germline V gene has CDR1 SQVTM and CDR2 ANQGSEA. The CDR3 reads CSVGRQGVNTEAFF. CDR3 sequence (DNA): TGCAGCGTTGGGCGTCAGGGGGTGAACACTGAAGCTTTCTTT.

The V call is TRBV30, the J call TRBJ2-5, with D uncertain. CDR3 length: 12 amino acids. CDR1 is GTSNPN and CDR2 is SVGIG in the germline V gene (reference sequence). Between the trimmed V and J ends, which lost 0 bases and 5 bases, there was a span of 7 bases. The CDR3 region has the DNA TGTGCCTGGAGTGTAGAGAGGGAGACCCAGTACTTC. It encodes CAWSVERETQYF. The variable domain in full, with the rest retrieved from reference TRBV30 and TRBJ2-5, is SQTIHQWPATLVQPVGSPLSLECTVEGTSNPNLYWYRQAAGRGLQLLFYSVGIGQISSEVPQNLSASRPQDRQFILSSKKLLLSDSGFYLCAWSVERETQYFGPGTRLLVL.

This clone has only one observation. The chain carries TRBV27 and TRBJ1-2; TRBD1 matches 9 bases. This CDR3 region has 15 residues. V dropped 6 bases and J dropped 3; count of bases not matched to a gene: 8. Germline CDR1 reads MNHEY; CDR2 reads SMNVEV (reference sequence). The chain's CDR3 is CASRALQGAYYGYTF. CDR3 DNA sequence: TGTGCCAGCAGGGCCTTACAGGGGGCTTACTATGGCTACACCTTC.

The rearrangement links TRBV7-2 to TRBJ2-7, with a possible D match to TRBD1 (6 bases). V was shortened by 6 bases and J by 0 bases, with 15 bases between the two germline ends. The length of the CDR3 is 15 residues. The V gene's germline CDR1 is SGHTA and CDR2 FQGNSA. In DNA, the CDR3 is TGTGCCAGCAGTCCACAGGGTAGTGGCTCCTACGAGCAGTACTTC. Residues: CASSPQGSGSYEQYF. Full variable domain (missing parts from reference TRBV7-2 and TRBJ2-7): GAGVSQSPSNKVTEKGKDVELRCDPISGHTALYWYRQSLGQGLEFLIYFQGNSAPDKSGLPSDRFSAERTGGSVSTLTIQRTQQEDSAVYLCASSPQGSGSYEQYFGPGTRLTVT.

The chain combines TRBV10-2 with TRBJ2-3; D perhaps matches TRBD1 (6 bases). The V gene lost 3 bases and the J gene lost 0 bases, with 10 bases spanning the gap. The germline CDR1 and CDR2 sequences are WSHSY and SAAADI. The CDR3 runs to 15 residues. CDR3 DNA: TGCGCCAGCAGTGAAGGGACACTCAGCACAGATACGCAGTATTTT. It is translated as CASSEGTLSTDTQYF.

CDR3 DNA sequence: TGCGCCAGCAGCCAGCCCCCGGGGCTAGCGGGGTACACCGGGGAGCTGTTTTTT. It specifies CASSQPPGLAGYTGELFF. This chain joins TRBV4-1 and TRBJ2-2; 9 nucleotides align to TRBD2. Germline V gene lookup returns CDR1 MGHRA and CDR2 YSYEKL. The junction had 11 bases not matched to a gene; V was cut back by 3 bases and J by 3 bases. This CDR3 has 18 amino acids.

This clone was counted once. The chain combines TRBV15 with TRBJ2-7, with D maybe TRBD2 (6 bases). The V and J ends lost 5 bases and 5 bases respectively, with 22 bases between them. Germline CDR1 LNHNV, CDR2 YYDKDF (reference sequence). The CDR3 consists of 16 residues. The CDR3 spells CATSVRDSGDLNEQYF. The CDR3 DNA reads as TGTGCCACCAGCGTACGGGACTCTGGAGATCTTAACGAGCAGTACTTC.

CDR3 sequence reads: CASSIGQGATEAFF. CDR3 coding DNA: TGTGCCAGTAGTATAGGGCAGGGCGCAACTGAAGCTTTCTTT. This sequence joins TRBV19 and TRBJ1-1; possibly TRBD1 for D (5 bases). The CDR3 sequence is 14 residues long. V lost 1 base to trimming and J lost 5 bases, with 11 bases between them. Germline V gene lookup returns CDR1 LNHDA and CDR2 SQIVND (reference sequence).

V gene TRBV21-1 combines with J gene TRBJ2-2; TRBD2, as called in the table, went unchecked against the DNA. TRBV21-1 is a listed pseudogene. The CDR3 consists of 19 residues. CDR3: CASSRDGTSGRANTGELFF. The CDR3 coding sequence is TGTGCCAGCAGCAGAGACGGGACTAGCGGGAGAGCAAACACCGGGGAGCTGTTTTTT.

The chain combines TRBV29-1 with TRBJ1-2, with D possibly matching TRBD1 (6 bases). Germline V CDR1 and CDR2: SQVTM, ANQGSEA. Trimming shortened V by 1 base and J by 3 bases, and 15 bases separated the two germline ends. The CDR3 has 15 amino acids. Written as DNA, the CDR3 is TGCAGCGTTGAAGGAAGGGGCAGGGGAGACTATGGCTACACCTTC. Amino acids: CSVEGRGRGDYGYTF.

This chain joins TRBV7-2 and TRBJ1-3; D uncertain. Germline loops: CDR1 SGHTA, CDR2 FQGNSA. V lost 0 bases and J lost 4, with 7 bases in between. The CDR3 length is 14 residues. CDR3 amino acids: CASSLAGIGNTIYF. The CDR3 nucleotides are TGTGCCAGCAGCTTAGCGGGCATCGGAAACACCATATATTTT.

The chain combines TRBV28 with TRBJ2-1, with D possibly being TRBD2 (5 bases). The CDR3 has 13 amino acids. Trimming pared 6 bases from V and 2 bases from J, leaving 8 bases between. Germline CDR1 MDHEN, CDR2 SYDVKM. This chain's CDR3 is CASRDSAYNEQFF. In nucleotides, the CDR3 is TGTGCCAGCAGGGACTCCGCCTACAATGAGCAGTTCTTC.

This clone was counted only a few times. The chain combines TRBV5-1 with TRBJ2-7, with TRBD1 matching 9 bases. This CDR3 spans 14 amino acids. CDR1 and CDR2 (germline): SGHRS, YFSETQ. With 0 bases clipped from V and 2 bases from J, the junction kept 0 bases outside the gene matches. The DNA for the CDR3 is TGCGCCAGCAGCTTGGACAGGGGGCCCTACGAGCAGTACTTC. Amino acid sequence: CASSLDRGPYEQYF.

The chain's CDR3 is CASSSSTPYEQYF. DNA of the CDR3: TGTGCCAGCAGTAGTAGCACCCCCTACGAGCAGTACTTC. This chain uses TRBV28 with TRBJ2-7; D is uncertain. The CDR3 has 13 residues. Germline lookup yields CDR1 MDHEN and CDR2 SYDVKM. Deletions cut 5 bases from V and 2 bases from J, with 10 bases between.

The V call is TRBV13, the J call TRBJ2-1, with 10 nucleotides matching TRBD2. The CDR3 contains 16 residues. Per germline, CDR1 PRHDT and CDR2 FYEKMQ (reference sequence). V shed 1 base and J 7 bases; nucleotides not matched to a gene: 7. CDR3 in DNA: TGTGCCAGCAGCTTAGTAAAAAGCGGGAGGGGGAATGAGCAGTTCTTC. Its protein is CASSLVKSGRGNEQFF. Full variable domain (outside the CDR3, taken from reference TRBV13 and TRBJ2-1): AAGVIQSPRHLIKEKRETATLKCYPIPRHDTVYWYQQGPGQDPQFLISFYEKMQSDKGSIPDRFSAQQFSDYHSELNMSSLELGDSALYFCASSLVKSGRGNEQFFGPGTRLTVL.

The rearrangement joins TRBV4-1 to TRBJ1-2, with D possibly matching TRBD1 (6 bases). Trimming took off 0 bases at V and 8 bases at J, with 10 bases between the two ends. CDR1 MGHRA and CDR2 YSYEKL come from the germline V gene. This CDR3 has 13 residues. In DNA form, the CDR3 reads TGCGCCAGCAGCCAAGACAGGGGCGCAGGCTACACCTTC. It yields the protein CASSQDRGAGYTF.

V and J are TRBV5-1 and TRBJ2-5, with D unresolved. The CDR3 loop spans 15 amino acids. V was trimmed by 0 bases and J by 2 bases, leaving 11 bases between them. Germline assignment: CDR1 SGHRS and CDR2 YFSETQ. The CDR3 loop is CASSLASGTQETQYF. CDR3 DNA: TGCGCCAGCAGCTTGGCTTCAGGAACGCAAGAGACCCAGTACTTC.

V and J are TRBV4-1 and TRBJ1-4; 7 bases align to TRBD1. The CDR3 sequence is 17 residues long. The ends lost 4 bases at V and 0 bases at J; junction bases unmatched: 8. Germline V CDR1 and CDR2: MGHRA, YSYEKL. CDR3 nucleotides: TGCGCCAGCAGCCCAACTCAAACAGGGGCAACTAATGAAAAACTGTTTTTT. It encodes CASSPTQTGATNEKLFF.

The chain has TRBV10-3 and TRBJ2-3; 8 bases map to TRBD2. The V and J ends lost 10 bases and 4 bases, in that order; junction bases with no gene match: 13. The germline V gene has CDR1 ENHRY and CDR2 SYGVKD. This CDR3 is built from 15 residues. The chain's CDR3 is CATWEGGRLSDTQYF. The CDR3 DNA reads as TGTGCCACGTGGGAGGGCGGGAGGTTGTCAGATACGCAGTATTTT.